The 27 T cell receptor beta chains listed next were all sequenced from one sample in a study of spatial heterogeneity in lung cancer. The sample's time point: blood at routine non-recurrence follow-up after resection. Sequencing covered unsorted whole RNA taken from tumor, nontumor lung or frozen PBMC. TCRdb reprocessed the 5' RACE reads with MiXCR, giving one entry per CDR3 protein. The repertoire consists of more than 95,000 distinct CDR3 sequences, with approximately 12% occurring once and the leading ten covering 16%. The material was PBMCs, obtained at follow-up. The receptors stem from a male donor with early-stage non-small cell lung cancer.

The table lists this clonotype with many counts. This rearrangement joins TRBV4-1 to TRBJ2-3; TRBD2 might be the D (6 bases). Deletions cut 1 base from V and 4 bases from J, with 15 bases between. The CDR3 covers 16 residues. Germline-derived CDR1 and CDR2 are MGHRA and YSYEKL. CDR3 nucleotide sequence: TGCGCCAGCAGCCAAGTCAGGGACGGAGGGGCAGATACGCAGTATTTT. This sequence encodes CASSQVRDGGADTQYF.

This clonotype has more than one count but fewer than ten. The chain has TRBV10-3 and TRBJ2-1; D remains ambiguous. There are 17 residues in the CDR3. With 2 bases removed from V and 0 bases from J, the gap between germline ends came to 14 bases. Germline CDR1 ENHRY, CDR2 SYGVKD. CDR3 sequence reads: CAISEAGFQSSYNEQFF. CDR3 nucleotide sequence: TGTGCCATCAGTGAGGCCGGATTCCAGAGCTCCTACAATGAGCAGTTCTTC.

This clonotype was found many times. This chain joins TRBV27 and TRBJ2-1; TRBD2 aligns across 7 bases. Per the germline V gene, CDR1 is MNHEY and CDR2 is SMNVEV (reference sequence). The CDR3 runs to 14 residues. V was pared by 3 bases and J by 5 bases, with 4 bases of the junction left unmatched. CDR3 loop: CASSFGTTDNEQFF. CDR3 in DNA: TGTGCCAGCAGTTTCGGGACTACCGACAATGAGCAGTTCTTC.

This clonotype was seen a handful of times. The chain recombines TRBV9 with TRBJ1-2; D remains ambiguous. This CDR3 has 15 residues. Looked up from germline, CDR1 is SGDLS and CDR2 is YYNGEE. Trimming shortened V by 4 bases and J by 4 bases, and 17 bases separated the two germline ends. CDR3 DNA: TGTGCCAGCAGCCGAACGGAGGGAGCGGCCTATGGCTACACCTTC. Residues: CASSRTEGAAYGYTF. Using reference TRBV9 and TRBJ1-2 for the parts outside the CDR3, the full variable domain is DSGVTQTPKHLITATGQRVTLRCSPRSGDLSVYWYQQSLDQGLQFLIQYYNGEERAKGNILERFSAQQFPDLHSELNLSSLELGDSALYFCASSRTEGAAYGYTFGSGTRLTVV.

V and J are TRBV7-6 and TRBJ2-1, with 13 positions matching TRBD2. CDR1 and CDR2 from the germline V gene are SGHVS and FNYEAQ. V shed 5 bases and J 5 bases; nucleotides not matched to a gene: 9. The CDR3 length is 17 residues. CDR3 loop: CASSQRRLAGGHNEQFF. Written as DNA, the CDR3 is TGTGCCAGCAGCCAAAGGCGACTAGCGGGGGGTCACAATGAGCAGTTCTTC. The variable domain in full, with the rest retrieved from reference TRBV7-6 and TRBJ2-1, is GAGVSQSPRYKVTKRGQDVALRCDPISGHVSLYWYRQALGQGPEFLTYFNYEAQQDKSGLPNDRFSAERPEGSISTLTIQRTEQRDSAMYRCASSQRRLAGGHNEQFFGPGTRLTVL.

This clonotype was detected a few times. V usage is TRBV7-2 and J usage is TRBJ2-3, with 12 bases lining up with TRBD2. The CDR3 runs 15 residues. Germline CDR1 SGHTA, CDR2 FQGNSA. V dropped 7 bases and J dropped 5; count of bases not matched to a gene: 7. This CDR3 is CASNLAGGPVDTQYF. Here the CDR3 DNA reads TGTGCCAGCAACCTAGCGGGGGGGCCTGTAGATACGCAGTATTTT.

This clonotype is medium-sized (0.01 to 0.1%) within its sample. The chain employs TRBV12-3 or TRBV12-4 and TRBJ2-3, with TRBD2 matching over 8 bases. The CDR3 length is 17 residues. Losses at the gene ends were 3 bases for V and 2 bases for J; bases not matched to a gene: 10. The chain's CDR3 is CASSFGKRGLVTDTQYF. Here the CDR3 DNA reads TGTGCCAGCAGTTTCGGCAAGCGGGGGCTTGTCACAGATACGCAGTATTTT.

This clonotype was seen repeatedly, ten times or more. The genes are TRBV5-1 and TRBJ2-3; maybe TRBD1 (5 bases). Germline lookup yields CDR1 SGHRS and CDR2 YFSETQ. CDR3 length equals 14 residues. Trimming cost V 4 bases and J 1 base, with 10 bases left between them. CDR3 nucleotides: TGCGCCAGCAGCGCTCGACAGCGCACAGATACGCAGTATTTT. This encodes CASSARQRTDTQYF.

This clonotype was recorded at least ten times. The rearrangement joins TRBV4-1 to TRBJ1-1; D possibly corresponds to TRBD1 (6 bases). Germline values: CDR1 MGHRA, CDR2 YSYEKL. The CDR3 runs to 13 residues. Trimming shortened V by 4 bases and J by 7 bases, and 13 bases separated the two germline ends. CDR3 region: CASSRADRFEAFF. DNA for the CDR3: TGCGCCAGCAGCCGAGCCGACAGGTTTGAAGCTTTCTTT.

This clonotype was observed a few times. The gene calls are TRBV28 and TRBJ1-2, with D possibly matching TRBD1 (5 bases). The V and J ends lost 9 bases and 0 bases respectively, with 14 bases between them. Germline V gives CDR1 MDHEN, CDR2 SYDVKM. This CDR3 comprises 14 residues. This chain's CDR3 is CASNPGIPNYGYTF. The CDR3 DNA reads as TGTGCCAGTAATCCAGGGATACCTAACTATGGCTACACCTTC.

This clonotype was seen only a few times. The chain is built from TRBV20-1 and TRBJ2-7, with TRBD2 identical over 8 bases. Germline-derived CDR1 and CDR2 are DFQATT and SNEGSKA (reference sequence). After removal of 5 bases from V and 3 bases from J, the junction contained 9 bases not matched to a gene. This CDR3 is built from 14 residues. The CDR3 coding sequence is TGCAGTGCTCCCCCGCGGGGGGCTCTCTACGAGCAGTACTTC. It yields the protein CSAPPRGALYEQYF.

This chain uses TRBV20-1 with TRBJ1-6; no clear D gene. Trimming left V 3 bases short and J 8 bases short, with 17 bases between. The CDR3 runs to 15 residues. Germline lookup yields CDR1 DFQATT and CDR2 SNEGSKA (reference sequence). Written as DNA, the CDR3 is TGCAGTGCTAGCTTGGGGTCTGGGTTCGATTCACCCCTCCACTTT. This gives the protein CSASLGSGFDSPLHF.

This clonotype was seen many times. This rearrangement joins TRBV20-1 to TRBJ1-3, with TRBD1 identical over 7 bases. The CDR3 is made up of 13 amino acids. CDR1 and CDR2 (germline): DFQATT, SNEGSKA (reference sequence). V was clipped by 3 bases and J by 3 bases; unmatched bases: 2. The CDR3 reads CSARGQLGNTIYF. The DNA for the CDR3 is TGCAGTGCTAGGGGACAGCTTGGAAACACCATATATTTT.

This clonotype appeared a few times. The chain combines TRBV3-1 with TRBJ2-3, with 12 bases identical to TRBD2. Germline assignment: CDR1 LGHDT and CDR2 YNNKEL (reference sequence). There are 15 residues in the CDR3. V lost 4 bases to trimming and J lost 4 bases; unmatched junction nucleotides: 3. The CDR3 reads CASSPTSGGSDTQYF. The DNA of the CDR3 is TGTGCCAGCAGCCCGACTAGCGGGGGTTCAGATACGCAGTATTTT.

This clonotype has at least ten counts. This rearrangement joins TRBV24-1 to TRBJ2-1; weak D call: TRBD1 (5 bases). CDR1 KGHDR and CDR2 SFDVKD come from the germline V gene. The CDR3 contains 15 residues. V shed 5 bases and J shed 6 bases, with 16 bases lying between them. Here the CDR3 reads CATSGPTGLVNEQFF. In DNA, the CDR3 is TGTGCCACCAGTGGGCCCACAGGTTTGGTCAATGAGCAGTTCTTC.

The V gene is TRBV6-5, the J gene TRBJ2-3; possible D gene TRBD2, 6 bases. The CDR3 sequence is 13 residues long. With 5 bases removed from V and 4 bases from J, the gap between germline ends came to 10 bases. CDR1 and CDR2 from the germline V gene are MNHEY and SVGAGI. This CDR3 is CASSARLADTQYF. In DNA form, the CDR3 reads TGTGCCAGCAGTGCCCGACTAGCAGATACGCAGTATTTT.

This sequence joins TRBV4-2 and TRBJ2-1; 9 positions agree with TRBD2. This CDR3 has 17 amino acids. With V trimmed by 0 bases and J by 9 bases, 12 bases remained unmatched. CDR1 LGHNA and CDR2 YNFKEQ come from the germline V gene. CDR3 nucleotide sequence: TGTGCCAGCAGCCAAGAGGCGCGAGCGGGGGGAGGAACTGAGCAGTTCTTC. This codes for CASSQEARAGGGTEQFF.

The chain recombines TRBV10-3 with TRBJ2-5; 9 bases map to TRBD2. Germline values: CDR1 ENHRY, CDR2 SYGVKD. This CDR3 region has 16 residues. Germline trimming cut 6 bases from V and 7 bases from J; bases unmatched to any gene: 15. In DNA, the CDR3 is TGTGCCATCAGCGCTAGCGGGGAGGGTCGGGTTGGGACCCAGTACTTC. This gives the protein CAISASGEGRVGTQYF.

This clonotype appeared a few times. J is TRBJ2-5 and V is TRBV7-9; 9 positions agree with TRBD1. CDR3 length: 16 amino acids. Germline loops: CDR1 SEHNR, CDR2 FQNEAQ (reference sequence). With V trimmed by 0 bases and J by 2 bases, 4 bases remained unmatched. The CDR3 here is CASSLAQGTGQETQYF. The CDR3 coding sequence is TGTGCCAGCAGCTTAGCGCAAGGGACAGGGCAAGAGACCCAGTACTTC.

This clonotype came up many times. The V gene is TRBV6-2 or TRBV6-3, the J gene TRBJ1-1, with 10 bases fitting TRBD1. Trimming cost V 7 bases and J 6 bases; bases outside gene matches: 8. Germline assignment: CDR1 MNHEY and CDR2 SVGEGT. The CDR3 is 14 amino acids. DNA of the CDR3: TGTGCCAGCACCATCGTTGACAGGGGGCCTGAAGCTTTCTTT. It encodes CASTIVDRGPEAFF.

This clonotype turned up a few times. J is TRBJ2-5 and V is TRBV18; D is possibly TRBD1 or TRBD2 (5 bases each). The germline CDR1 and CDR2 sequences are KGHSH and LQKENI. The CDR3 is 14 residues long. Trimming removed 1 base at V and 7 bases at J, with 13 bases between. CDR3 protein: CASSPLLGEGTQYF. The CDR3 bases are TGTGCCAGCTCACCACTACTGGGGGAAGGGACCCAGTACTTC.

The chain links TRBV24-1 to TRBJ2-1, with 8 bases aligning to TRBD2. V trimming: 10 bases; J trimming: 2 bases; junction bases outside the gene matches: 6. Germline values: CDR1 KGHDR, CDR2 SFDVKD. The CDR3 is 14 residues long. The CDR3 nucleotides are TGTGCCACGGGGCGGCGGGGGGCCTACAATGAGCAGTTCTTC. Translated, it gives CATGRRGAYNEQFF.

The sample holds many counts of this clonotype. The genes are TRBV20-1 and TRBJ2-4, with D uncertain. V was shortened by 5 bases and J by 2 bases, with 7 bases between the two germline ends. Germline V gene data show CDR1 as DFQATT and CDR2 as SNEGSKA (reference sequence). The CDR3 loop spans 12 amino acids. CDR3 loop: CSAQRSKNIQYF. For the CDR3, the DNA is TGCAGTGCTCAACGTTCCAAAAACATTCAGTACTTC.

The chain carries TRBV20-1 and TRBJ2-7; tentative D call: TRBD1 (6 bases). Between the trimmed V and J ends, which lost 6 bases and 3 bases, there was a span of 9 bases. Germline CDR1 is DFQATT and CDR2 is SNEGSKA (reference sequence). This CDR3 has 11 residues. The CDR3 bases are TGCAGTGCCGTACAGGGCTACGAGCAGTACTTC. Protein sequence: CSAVQGYEQYF.

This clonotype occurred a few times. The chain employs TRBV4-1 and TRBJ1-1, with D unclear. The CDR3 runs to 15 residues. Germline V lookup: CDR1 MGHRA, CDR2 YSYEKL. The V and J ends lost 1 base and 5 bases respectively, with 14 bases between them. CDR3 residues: CASSQVVVIRTEAFF. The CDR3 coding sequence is TGCGCCAGCAGCCAAGTAGTAGTTATTCGGACTGAAGCTTTCTTT.

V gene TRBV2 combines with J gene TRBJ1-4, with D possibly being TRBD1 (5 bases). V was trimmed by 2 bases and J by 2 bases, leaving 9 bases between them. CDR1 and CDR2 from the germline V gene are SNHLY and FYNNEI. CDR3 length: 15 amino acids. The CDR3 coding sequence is TGTGCCAGCAGTGAATGGAAGGGGACTAATGAAAAACTGTTTTTT. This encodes CASSEWKGTNEKLFF.

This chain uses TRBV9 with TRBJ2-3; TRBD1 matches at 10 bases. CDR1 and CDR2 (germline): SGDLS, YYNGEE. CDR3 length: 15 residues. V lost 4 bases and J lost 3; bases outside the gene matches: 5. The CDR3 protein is CASSQDRGPTDTQYF. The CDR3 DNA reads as TGTGCCAGCAGCCAAGACAGGGGGCCGACAGATACGCAGTATTTT.